This T cell receptor beta chain was sequenced for a study of T cells after yellow fever vaccination. Per the germline V gene, CDR1 is MNHNS and CDR2 is SASEGT. The CDR3 extends over 15 amino acids. V was cut by 1 base and J by 3 bases, with 13 bases left in between. TCRdb independently ran MiXCR on the 5' RACE reads; one entry per CDR3 protein. This table holds approximately 180,000 distinct CDR3 sequences, about 6% found once. This clonotype was detected a few times. This rearrangement joins TRBV6-1 to TRBJ2-7; TRBD1 is a possible D gene (5 bases). This TCR was recovered from a man aged 18 to 30 who received the YFV17D yellow fever vaccine. The source material was CD4+ T cells sorted from PBMCs, sampled on the day of the first yellow fever vaccination. The CDR3 here is CASSEGSGQLYEQYF. The CDR3 DNA reads TGTGCCAGCAGTGAAGGGTCAGGGCAGCTCTACGAGCAGTACTTC.